These 10 T cell receptor beta chains were sequenced from one sample in a study of cytomegalovirus exposure and HLA in healthy donors. 13 Jbeta primers and 60 Vbeta primers were used for the PCR. Produced via immunoSEQ multiplex PCR; TCRdb's table is partial and in-frame only. The sample has about 190,000 clones; about four fifths are singletons. Material: PBMCs. The receptor set was obtained from a woman in her twenties or thirties in good health and CMV-seropositive.

The chain carries TRBV5-5 and TRBJ1-3; TRBD1 matches 7 bases. This CDR3 spans 13 amino acids. Germline lookup yields CDR1 SGHKS and CDR2 YYEKEE (reference sequence). V was pared by 3 bases and J by 9 bases, with 6 bases of the junction left unmatched. The CDR3 sequence: CASSSSGTATIYF. As DNA, the CDR3 is TGTGCCAGCAGCTCATCCGGGACAGCCACCATATATTTT. The full variable domain, with the rest looked up from reference TRBV5-5 and TRBJ1-3, is DAGVTQSPTHLIKTRGQQVTLRCSPISGHKSVSWYQQVLGQGPQFIFQYYEKEERGRGNFPDRFSARQFPNYSSELNVNALLLGDSALYLCASSSSGTATIYFGEGSWLTVV.

This chain joins TRBV19 and TRBJ1-5; D ambiguous. Deletions cut 5 bases from V and 7 bases from J, with 9 bases between. Per the germline V gene, CDR1 is LNHDA and CDR2 is SQIVND (reference sequence). The CDR3 has 12 amino acids. The CDR3 loop reads CASSFSGQPQHF. The CDR3 DNA sequence: TGTGCCAGTAGTTTTTCAGGCCAGCCCCAGCATTTT. The complete variable domain, with remaining parts taken from reference TRBV19 and TRBJ1-5, reads DGGITQSPKYLFRKEGQNVTLSCEQNLNHDAMYWYRQDPGQGLRLIYYSQIVNDFQKGDIAEGYSVSREKKESFPLTVTSAQKNPTAFYLCASSFSGQPQHFGDGTRLSIL.

V is TRBV5-8 and J is TRBJ2-1, with D tentatively TRBD1 (6 bases). Germline loops: CDR1 SGHTS, CDR2 YDEGEE. This CDR3 is built from 17 residues. The V end was cut by 2 bases, the J end by 0 bases, with 15 bases between. Written as DNA, the CDR3 is TGTGCCAGCAGCTTATTTATTCAGGGGAGCTCCTACAATGAGCAGTTCTTC. Translated, it gives CASSLFIQGSSYNEQFF.

The chain links TRBV28 to TRBJ2-3; no clear D. Germline CDR1 and CDR2: MDHEN and SYDVKM. This CDR3 spans 15 amino acids. Trimming pared 3 bases from V and 0 bases from J, leaving 10 bases between. CDR3 amino acids: CASSLGLSSTDTQYF. The CDR3 region has the DNA TGTGCCAGCAGTTTGGGCCTGTCTAGCACAGATACGCAGTATTTT.

V gene TRBV9 combines with J gene TRBJ2-3; D possibly corresponds to TRBD2 (5 bases). Germline V lookup: CDR1 SGDLS, CDR2 YYNGEE. Trimming shortened V by 5 bases and J by 2 bases, and 12 bases separated the two germline ends. There are 14 residues in the CDR3. The CDR3, as DNA: TGTGCCAGCAGTGCGGACGGGGTCACAGATACGCAGTATTTT. Protein: CASSADGVTDTQYF.

The table lists this clone with a few counts. This rearrangement joins TRBV10-1 to TRBJ2-7, with TRBD2 matching 7 bases. Germline V gene data show CDR1 as WNHNN and CDR2 as SYGVQD (reference sequence). Losses at the gene ends were 8 bases for V and 6 bases for J; bases not matched to a gene: 10. This CDR3 has 13 amino acids. CDR3 region: CASPRTSFGEQYF. In DNA, the CDR3 is TGCGCCAGCCCCAGGACTAGTTTCGGCGAGCAGTACTTC.

The chain combines TRBV7-8 with TRBJ2-5; D may be TRBD1 (6 bases). V shed 5 bases and J shed 7 bases, with 14 bases lying between them. This CDR3 contains 13 residues. Germline CDR1 SGHVS, CDR2 FQNEAQ. CDR3 bases: TGTGCCAGCAGCCTCGGACAGAGGGGGACCCAGTACTTC. Protein product: CASSLGQRGTQYF.

This chain uses TRBV9 with TRBJ2-3; no reliable D call. In germline, CDR1 is SGDLS, CDR2 YYNGEE. CDR3 length: 14 residues. The V end lost 0 bases, the J end lost 3 bases, and 8 bases lay between the germline ends. The chain's CDR3 is CASSVGLRTDTQYF. The CDR3 DNA is TGTGCCAGCAGCGTAGGGTTGAGAACAGATACGCAGTATTTT.

The sample holds one count of this clone. The chain carries TRBV14 and TRBJ1-1, with D possibly being TRBD1 (6 bases). Trimming took 4 bases from V and 1 from J, leaving 10 bases between them. The CDR3 spans 14 residues. Germline CDR1 reads SGHDN; CDR2 reads FVKESK. In nucleotides, the CDR3 is TGTGCCAGCAGCCCTCAGGGGAGGAACACTGAAGCTTTCTTT. This sequence encodes CASSPQGRNTEAFF.

This clone has a handful of counts. The genes are TRBV5-1 and TRBJ2-2; D gene unclear. This CDR3 has 16 amino acids. V was trimmed by 0 bases and J by 1 base, leaving 10 bases between them. From germline, CDR1 is SGHRS and CDR2 YFSETQ. The CDR3 is CASSLVAGVNTGELFF. Written as DNA, the CDR3 is TGCGCCAGCAGCTTGGTGGCAGGTGTGAACACCGGGGAGCTGTTTTTT. Full variable domain (outside the CDR3, taken from reference TRBV5-1 and TRBJ2-2): KAGVTQTPRYLIKTRGQQVTLSCSPISGHRSVSWYQQTPGQGLQFLFEYFSETQRNKGNFPGRFSGRQFSNSRSEMNVSTLELGDSALYLCASSLVAGVNTGELFFGEGSRLTVL.